The 26 T cell receptor beta chains below come from one sample, sequenced in a study of T cells in Graves' hyperthyroidism and ophthalmopathy. Amplified TCR beta CDR3 regions derived from RNA transcripts. The TCR CDR3 was amplified in a first-round RT-PCR using the HTBI primer set. TCRdb processed the multiplex PCR reads anew with MiXCR; each CDR3 protein has one entry. The sample contains roughly 520,000 distinct CDR3 sequences, roughly a quarter of which appear only once. The specimen sequenced was blood. The receptor set was obtained from a woman in her twenties or thirties with Graves' ophthalmopathy.

This clonotype has just a few counts. V and J are TRBV28 and TRBJ2-7; 7 bases match TRBD2. J lost 5 bases, V lost 1 base, and 5 bases had no gene match. Germline V gene lookup returns CDR1 MDHEN and CDR2 SYDVKM. This CDR3 is built from 14 residues. The CDR3 loop reads CASSLYSGRDEQYF. The CDR3 DNA reads TGTGCCAGCAGTTTATATAGCGGGCGGGACGAGCAGTACTTC.

This clonotype was counted at least ten times. The chain is built from TRBV12-3 or TRBV12-4 and TRBJ2-2; 7 bases map to TRBD1. Germline trimming cut 6 bases from V and 2 bases from J; bases unmatched to any gene: 6. CDR3 length equals 15 residues. The CDR3 DNA reads as TGTGCCAGCAGGGTACAGGGGCAAAACACCGGGGAGCTGTTTTTT. It encodes CASRVQGQNTGELFF.

The CDR3 loop reads CASSSPPPYEQYF. The CDR3 DNA reads as TGTGCCAGCAGCTCCCCCCCGCCCTACGAGCAGTACTTC. V gene TRBV7-2 combines with J gene TRBJ2-7; no reliable D call. This CDR3 is 13 amino acids long. Germline loops: CDR1 SGHTA, CDR2 FQGNSA. The V end lost 4 bases, the J end lost 2 bases, and 9 bases lay between the germline ends.

This clonotype occurred many times. The chain is built from TRBV4-1 and TRBJ1-5; the D gene is possibly TRBD1 (6 bases). V shed 3 bases and J shed 4 bases, with 25 bases lying between them. There are 19 residues in the CDR3. The germline V gene encodes CDR1 MGHRA and CDR2 YSYEKL. The DNA of the CDR3 is TGCGCCAGCAGCCAGACTTTTGAAACTCGACAGGCCGATAATCAGCCCCAGCATTTT. Translated: CASSQTFETRQADNQPQHF.

This clonotype has at least ten counts. As DNA, the CDR3 is TGTGCCTGGAGTTTTGTTGGCAGGGGGCTCACCGGGGAGCTGTTTTTT. Protein sequence: CAWSFVGRGLTGELFF. V gene TRBV30 combines with J gene TRBJ2-2; 8 positions agree with TRBD1. The CDR3 consists of 16 residues. V was clipped by 2 bases and J by 4 bases; unmatched bases: 9. Germline CDR1 reads GTSNPN; CDR2 reads SVGIG (reference sequence).

Many counts were recorded for this clonotype. V usage is TRBV30 and J usage is TRBJ1-1; tentatively, D is TRBD1 (6 bases). Trimming pared 5 bases from V and 3 bases from J, leaving 19 bases between. This CDR3 spans 15 amino acids. Germline V gene sequence: CDR1 GTSNPN, CDR2 SVGIG (reference sequence). The CDR3 bases are TGTGCCTGGGTCCGGACAGTCAGAGGGGACACTGAAGCTTTCTTT. Amino acids: CAWVRTVRGDTEAFF.

This clonotype was seen a few times. This chain joins TRBV4-1 and TRBJ2-7, with a weak D call TRBD1 (7 bases). CDR1 MGHRA and CDR2 YSYEKL come from the germline V gene. This CDR3 region has 14 residues. V was pared by 3 bases and J by 3 bases, with 12 bases between. CDR3 loop: CASSHQGGFYEQYF. The DNA of the CDR3 is TGCGCCAGCAGCCACCAGGGGGGATTCTACGAGCAGTACTTC.

The sample holds many counts of this clonotype. This chain connects TRBV2 to TRBJ1-2; 8 bases match TRBD1. Germline V gene lookup returns CDR1 SNHLY and CDR2 FYNNEI. This CDR3 comprises 13 residues. After removal of 5 bases from V and 8 bases from J, the junction contained 7 bases not matched to a gene. CDR3 in DNA: TGTGCCAGCAGTAGACAGGGGCAGGGAGGCTACACCTTC. Translated: CASSRQGQGGYTF.

This clonotype was counted many times. V usage is TRBV12-3 or TRBV12-4 and J usage is TRBJ1-1; D might be TRBD1 (5 bases). V lost 2 bases and J 4 bases, leaving 11 bases between the germline ends. This CDR3 has 14 amino acids. The CDR3 loop reads CASSLQGLATEAFF. As DNA, the CDR3 is TGTGCCAGCAGTTTACAGGGCCTGGCCACTGAAGCTTTCTTT.

In this sample, this clonotype turned up many times. This chain connects TRBV12-3 or TRBV12-4 to TRBJ1-5; D not certain. V was trimmed by 3 bases and J by 2 bases, leaving 11 bases between them. The CDR3 has 15 amino acids. This CDR3 is CASSFVGRGNQPQHF. CDR3 sequence (DNA): TGTGCCAGCAGTTTCGTGGGGAGAGGCAATCAGCCCCAGCATTTT.

This clonotype has a handful of counts. The V call is TRBV5-6, the J call TRBJ1-2, with D perhaps matching TRBD1 (5 bases). The length of the CDR3 is 15 residues. Deletions cut 2 bases from V and 8 bases from J, with 19 bases between. Looked up from germline, CDR1 is SGHDT and CDR2 is YYEEEE. The CDR3 bases are TGTGCCAGCAGCTTCAGGGTTGGAAACTATAAGGGCTACACCTTC. This codes for CASSFRVGNYKGYTF.

This clonotype has ten or more counts. The chain has TRBV6-1 and TRBJ2-7; D is possibly TRBD2 (5 bases). Trimming stripped 8 bases from V and 5 bases from J, with 13 bases between. This CDR3 has 12 residues. Germline V gene sequence: CDR1 MNHNS, CDR2 SASEGT. Here the CDR3 reads CASGSGENEQYF. CDR3 DNA: TGTGCCAGCGGGAGTGGGGAAAACGAGCAGTACTTC.

This clonotype was seen at least ten times. This chain connects TRBV29-1 to TRBJ1-2, with TRBD1 as a possible D gene (5 bases). The V end was cut by 3 bases, the J end by 7 bases, with 15 bases between. The germline CDR1 and CDR2 sequences are SQVTM and ANQGSEA. The CDR3 is 13 amino acids. The CDR3 region has the DNA TGCAGCGTTGAGTACCAGGGATTAGGTGGCTACACCTTC. It is translated as CSVEYQGLGGYTF. The whole variable domain, remainder taken from reference TRBV29-1 and TRBJ1-2, is SAVISQKPSRDICQRGTSLTIQCQVDSQVTMMFWYRQQPGQSLTLIATANQGSEATYESGFVIDKFPISRPNLTFSTLTVSNMSPEDSSIYLCSVEYQGLGGYTFGSGTRLTVV.

The V call is TRBV6-1, the J call TRBJ2-7; TRBD1 is a possible D gene (5 bases). This CDR3 has 15 residues. Looked up from germline, CDR1 is MNHNS and CDR2 is SASEGT. Trimming cost V 4 bases and J 2 bases, with 15 bases left between them. CDR3 sequence (DNA): TGTGCCAGCAGTGCAACAGGAAATAACGCCTACGAGCAGTACTTC. It translates to CASSATGNNAYEQYF.

This clonotype was recorded many times. The rearrangement uses TRBV6-5 and TRBJ2-7; 9 nucleotides align to TRBD2. The germline CDR1 and CDR2 sequences are MNHEY and SVGAGI. Trimming took 5 bases from V and 4 from J; bases not matched to a gene: 9. The CDR3 runs 15 residues. CDR3 bases: TGTGCCAGCAGTCGCAGTTTAGCGGGGGTTTACGAGCAGTACTTC. This sequence encodes CASSRSLAGVYEQYF.

Ten or more counts support this clonotype. V and J are TRBV20-1 and TRBJ1-1; TRBD1 matches 9 bases. The CDR3 length is 13 residues. J lost 4 bases, V lost 5 bases, and 5 bases had no gene match. The germline V gene encodes CDR1 DFQATT and CDR2 SNEGSKA (reference sequence). This CDR3 is CSADGTGSTEAFF. Written as DNA, the CDR3 is TGCAGTGCTGATGGGACAGGGAGCACTGAAGCTTTCTTT.

This clonotype was recorded at least ten times. J is TRBJ1-1 and V is TRBV11-1, with 9 bases matching TRBD1. J was trimmed by 3 bases and V by 4 bases; bases with no gene match: 6. Germline V gene sequence: CDR1 SGHAT, CDR2 FQDESV (reference sequence). The CDR3 runs 15 residues. The CDR3 DNA is TGTGCCAGCAGCTCGACAGGGGGGAGCGACACTGAAGCTTTCTTT. Translated, it gives CASSSTGGSDTEAFF.

The rearrangement uses TRBV6-1 and TRBJ1-1; perhaps TRBD1 as D (6 bases). V was clipped by 5 bases and J by 1 base, with 14 bases between them. In germline, CDR1 is MNHNS, CDR2 SASEGT. This CDR3 spans 15 amino acids. The CDR3 DNA reads TGTGCCAGCAGTCAACCCCCGGGACAGAACACTGAAGCTTTCTTT. This sequence encodes CASSQPPGQNTEAFF.

This chain joins TRBV3-1 and TRBJ1-4; no firm D call. The CDR3 is 14 amino acids. The V end lost 4 bases, the J end lost 2 bases, and 8 bases lay between the germline ends. From germline, CDR1 is LGHDT and CDR2 YNNKEL (reference sequence). In DNA, the CDR3 is TGTGCCAGCAGCCTAATAGGGACTAATGAAAAACTGTTTTTT. As protein: CASSLIGTNEKLFF.

The V call is TRBV5-8, the J call TRBJ1-2; 8 nucleotides agree with TRBD1. Trimming cost V 4 bases and J 4 bases; bases outside gene matches: 9. The CDR3 is made up of 15 amino acids. Germline V lookup: CDR1 SGHTS, CDR2 YDEGEE. Here the CDR3 reads CASSGPGQDLYGYTF. DNA for the CDR3: TGTGCCAGCAGCGGACCGGGACAGGACCTCTATGGCTACACCTTC.

The sample holds many counts of this clonotype. CDR3 sequence reads: CASSLGWGEGYGYTF. CDR3 in DNA: TGTGCCAGCAGCTTAGGGTGGGGGGAAGGCTATGGCTACACCTTC. This chain links TRBV27 with TRBJ1-2; tentatively, D is TRBD1 (5 bases). Trimming cost V 6 bases and J 4 bases, with 18 bases left between them. Germline V gene sequence: CDR1 MNHEY, CDR2 SMNVEV (reference sequence). CDR3 length equals 15 residues.

The chain combines TRBV6-1 with TRBJ1-5; D not resolved. Between the trimmed V and J ends, which lost 3 bases and 2 bases, there was a span of 11 bases. Germline V gene sequence: CDR1 MNHNS, CDR2 SASEGT. The CDR3 is 15 amino acids. CDR3 loop: CASSDWDRGNQPQHF. The CDR3 nucleotides read TGTGCCAGCAGTGATTGGGATCGGGGCAATCAGCCCCAGCATTTT.

The rearrangement uses TRBV28 and TRBJ1-1, with D perhaps matching TRBD1 (6 bases). The germline V gene has CDR1 MDHEN and CDR2 SYDVKM. With 5 bases removed from V and 11 bases from J, the gap between germline ends came to 18 bases. This CDR3 region has 13 residues. CDR3 sequence reads: CASSPPTGLGAFF. The CDR3 nucleotides are TGTGCCAGCAGTCCACCGACAGGCCTTGGGGCTTTCTTT. The variable domain in full, with the rest retrieved from reference TRBV28 and TRBJ1-1, is DVKVTQSSRYLVKRTGEKVFLECVQDMDHENMFWYRQDPGLGLRLIYFSYDVKMKEKGDIPEGYSVSREKKERFSLILESASTNQTSMYLCASSPPTGLGAFFGQGTRLTVV.

This clonotype was counted at least ten times. J is TRBJ2-7 and V is TRBV28; 9 bases line up with TRBD2. The germline gives CDR1 MDHEN, CDR2 SYDVKM. The CDR3 loop spans 13 amino acids. The V segment lost 8 bases and the J segment 0 bases; nucleotides outside the gene matches: 2. CDR3 sequence: CASLAGASYEQYF. The CDR3 region has the DNA TGTGCCAGCTTAGCGGGGGCCTCCTACGAGCAGTACTTC.

The chain joins TRBV24-1 to TRBJ1-1; D uncertain. The CDR3 runs 15 residues. Germline V gene lookup returns CDR1 KGHDR and CDR2 SFDVKD. V was cut by 3 bases and J by 4 bases, with 14 bases left in between. Here the CDR3 reads CATSDPPTSLTEAFF. The DNA for the CDR3 is TGTGCCACCAGTGATCCCCCGACATCCCTCACTGAAGCTTTCTTT.

At least ten counts were recorded for this clonotype. V and J are TRBV6-2 or TRBV6-3 and TRBJ1-2; D perhaps matches TRBD1 (6 bases). Germline-derived CDR1 and CDR2 are MNHEY and SVGEGT. Trimming removed 5 bases at V and 4 bases at J, with 20 bases between. The CDR3 contains 16 residues. CDR3 bases: TGTGCCAGCAGTCCAGGGGCCCGCCTACTTACCTATGGCTACACCTTC. Its protein product is CASSPGARLLTYGYTF.